Below, one T cell receptor beta chain is given with its context. Its antigen is currently not known. There are no base qualities to consult, and no much larger clone falls within one base. The cohort comprised fewer than 700 healthy bone marrow donors. Cohort members were all nominally healthy when sampled, although unrecorded immune exposures were likely present. The donor tested CMV seronegative and was one of the 352 seronegative cohort members. A peripheral blood sample was collected from each donor, and TCR beta sequencing was performed on peripheral blood mononuclear cells. The Qiagen DNeasy Blood Extraction Kit was used to extract genomic DNA from the blood cell samples. Preparation of the library involved the immunoSEQ multiplex PCR assay. For the multiplex PCR, a mixture combining 60 forward primers for TCR Vbeta segments and 13 reverse primers for TCR Jbeta segments was used. Amplification of the CDR3 region of rearranged TCR beta genes was performed with a multiplex PCR assay on genomic DNA. The amplified TCR beta libraries were sequenced on the Illumina HiSeq System as 87-base-pair reads. Concerning the study's data processing: A later analysis counted some 80 million unique TCR beta chains across the roughly 700 repertoires, and around 12 million of these chains were shared by at least two donors. To remove PCR and sequencing errors, raw reads were error-corrected and collapsed into unique sequences using a nearest-neighbor algorithm that merged closely related sequences. V, D and J gene segments were assigned by aligning CDR3 sequences to IMGT reference sequences. For a sequence to be retained, a match of at least six nucleotides to both a V gene segment and a J gene segment was required. Rearrangements were called productive when the CDR3 lacked stop codons and stayed in frame with V and J; all others were non-productive. CDR3 was defined according to IMGT convention as the region running from the second conserved V-encoded cysteine to the conserved J-encoded phenylalanine. The earlier analysis of approximately 590 of the donors excluded any sequence lacking an unambiguous match to a single V gene segment. In an earlier analysis of 587 of the donors, V segments were called functional above 56.7% productive rearrangements and were called segregating when the between-donor standard deviation exceeded 5%. A statistical classification framework was built for diagnosing cytomegalovirus status from the catalog of TCR beta chain sequences. A later analysis assigned V and J genes by comparing TCR nucleotide sequences with IMGT/GENE-DB human TR gene sequences. Using the TCRdist pipeline, a later analysis assigned CDR3 sequences along with most-parsimonious VDJ recombination scenarios. In a later analysis, every TCR beta chain was defined by the combination of its CDR3 amino acid sequence and its V-gene family, and reads without a unique V-gene family were dropped. A later analysis removed 600 or so highly shared, low-generation-probability nucleotide sequences to deal with suspected cross-contamination and a sequencing artifact. A later analysis calculated a clonal expansion index for each public chain from normalized within-repertoire ranks of inferred template counts. Generation probabilities in a later analysis came from a VDJ recombination model fitted to out-of-frame rearrangements, and those results were checked against IGoR. In a later analysis, TCR-TCR, TCR-HLA and TCR-CMV co-occurrence was scored with hypergeometric tests, and a repertoire-size bias correction was applied to TCR pairs. To estimate false discovery rates, a later analysis permuted the HLA or CMV assignments 20 times. In a later analysis, co-occurring TCRs were grouped with DBSCAN, and TCRdist sequence similarity was added when clustering was performed within HLA-allele-positive subsets. For co-occurrence clustering, repertoires with fewer than 30,000 or more than 120,000 public chains were excluded, along with four or five repertoires with anomalous nucleotide sharing. TCRdb limited this immuneACCESS table to in-frame rearrangements with V and J called. A share of clones is missing; checked studies link under half to unresolved V genes, and the rest is unexplained. D and trimming were read from the DNA, whereas the V and J calls and clone size are those reported in that table. This sample gives some 190,000 clones in total; about 82% of them show up just once. The ten largest clones represent less than 2% of the sample.

Based on the germline V gene, the CDR1 and CDR2 sequences are MGHRA and YSYEKL. V and J are trimmed by 0 bases and 6 bases, and the gene matches miss 10 bases of the junction. The CDR3 goes from the cysteine to the phenylalanine over 17 residues. Only CDR3 DNA remains: 51 bases, in frame from the first base. The data were obtained in a study of cytomegalovirus exposure and HLA in healthy donors (dated by TCRdb to between 2016 and 2019). General notes on the study: An earlier analysis of several hundred of the donors reported roughly 300 Gb of sequence data and about 120 million unique TCR beta sequences obtained from some 200 million T cells. Among 398 genotyped donors of the cohort, an average of around 250,000 unique TCR beta nucleotide sequences was sequenced per donor, of which about 18% were non-productive. In an earlier analysis of several hundred of the donors, high-throughput TCR beta sequencing was used to judge whether each TCR beta V gene segment behaved as functional or pseudogenic. High-throughput TCR immunosequencing, statistical association of individual TCRs with disease status, and machine learning were combined to predict cytomegalovirus infection status. The study aimed to test whether cataloging public T cell receptors could reveal signatures of past pathogen exposure. The genetic ancestry cluster associated with self-reported Caucasian donors included around 76% of the 350 to 500 genotyped donors. A few DR-DQ haplotypes were treated as single units for association and clustering because of strong linkage in the cohort. In a later genetic analysis, genome-wide SNP genotypes for about 65% of the 666 donors were used, and that subset was treated as a discovery cohort. HLA typing included class I and class II loci at four-digit resolution. The study profiled the T cell repertoires of some 610 subjects by immunosequencing and related them to cytomegalovirus serostatus. Rather than drawing on any new phenotypic data, the later analysis identified candidate immune exposures from TCR beta sequences and the way those sequences occurred across donors. Along with the roughly 700-subject first cohort, a separate validation cohort of over a hundred different subjects was used. An early release covering roughly 640 HLA-typed donors comprised approximately 300 gigabases of sequencing data and some 79 million unique TCR sequences. Donor age, sex, ethnicity and CMV serostatus were compiled together with the repertoire data. To study patterns of TCR occurrence, a later analysis re-analyzed previously published TCR beta repertoires from around 670 donors and added high-resolution HLA genotyping. The number of donors typed differed by locus, with about 629-630 for A, B, C, DRB1 and DQB1, 522 for DQA1, under 610 for DPA1, and about 450 for DPB1. All discovery cohort repertoires had been generated on a single sequencing platform.

Summary of the overall study and its limitations: Presence/absence analyses assumed roughly uniform sequencing depth across donors, an assumption that may not hold. In a later analysis, HLA-associated TCR beta chains showed more clonal expansion and lower generation probabilities than non-associated chains that were equally common. Three of the identified cytomegalovirus-associated TCR beta chains were confirmed in vitro to be specific for cytomegalovirus antigens. V-gene and J-gene trimming of TCR beta chains was associated with a missense DCLRE1C variant in a later genetic analysis, and the association was replicated in an independent cohort. A later analysis found that TCR association rates varied across HLA loci, with DRB1 alleles showing the most associated TCRs and HLA-C alleles the fewest. Linkage disequilibrium might explain the correlated functional status among segregating V segments, but an unknown experimental factor could not be ruled out. The authors suggested that the approach could potentially be extended to other disease states and immunological phenotypes. Most TCR sequences were seen in very few donors, while some public TCRs were found in many individuals. According to a later analysis, parvovirus B19, influenza, CMV and Epstein-Barr virus appeared linked to several top co-occurrence clusters. Specific HLA alleles were associated with 18,000 or so TCR beta sequences at a false discovery rate of 0.05 in a later analysis. Broadly in line with IMGT annotations, most TCR beta V segments showed up in productive rearrangements about 90% or about 30% of the time in an earlier analysis of around 550 of the donors. Because HLA typing was unavailable for some donors at each locus, only the typed subset was used in association tests. The 87-base-pair reads could not distinguish some IMGT-functional V segments, including TRBV6-2 and TRBV6-3, so those segments were excluded. Immune exposure information for the cohort was limited to CMV serostatus. When HLA alleles, especially DR and DQ, strongly co-occurred, TCR associations were difficult to assign to individual alleles. A later analysis found that most CMV-associated TCR beta chains appeared HLA-restricted, with HLA associations seemingly driven largely by CMV exposure. Cytomegalovirus status was reported to be diagnosed by the classifier with high specificity and sensitivity in both the original and validation cohorts. A cluster of highly shared sequence variants was judged likely to represent a technical artifact of the sequencing pipeline. This cohort had only TCR beta chains sequenced, and the lack of alpha or paired-chain data limited which features could be detected. A further reported finding was that TCR beta sequences accurately predicted the HLA-A and HLA-B alleles for most subjects in the first cohort. About 15 rarely observed V segments, including chromosome 9 orphons, were excluded from the earlier analysis of 550 to 700 of the donors because counts were too low. In a later genetic analysis, fewer N-insertions in productive TCRs were reported among donors in an Asian-associated ancestry cluster than the roughly 640-donor mean. In the study, approximately 160 TCR beta chains were listed as associated with cytomegalovirus.

The rearranged chain carries TRBV4-1 and TRBJ2-3; 9 bases in between match TRBD2. The sequenced sample was PBMCs. This TCR was recovered from a woman aged 25-40 years in good health and CMV-seronegative. The CDR3 reads as follows: CASSQDLGAGGRDTQYF. The DNA reads as follows: TGCGCCAGCAGCCAAGATTTAGGAGCGGGGGGCCGGGATACGCAGTATTTT.